This T cell receptor (beta chain) was profiled in a study of T-cell memory formation after mild COVID-19. Study information: Among the donors, TCR clusters were largely specific to each donor. Findings and limits, study-wide: Second-wave clones reaching peak frequency on day 37 lacked confirmed SARS-CoV-2 specificity. Memory cells collected pre-infection included some clones that later responded, suggesting cross-reactive memory joined. Day 15 to 85 contracting clones showed balanced CD4/CD8; day 15 to 37 expanders favored CD4+.

TCRdb itself ran the 5' RACE reads through MiXCR, one entry per CDR3 protein. The sample consists of about half a million distinct CDR3 sequences, 15% to 20% of them appearing once. As regards this clonotype: Antigen: not known.

The receptor was derived from an adult woman who had mild COVID-19 (a few samples of this study predate the infection). Cell type and time point are not known. Specimen: PBMCs or a T cell subset sorted from them (not recorded which).

The CDR3 spells CASSNVGRETDTQYF. Written as DNA, the CDR3 is TGTGCCAGCAGCAACGTCGGGAGGGAGACAGATACGCAGTATTTT. The rearrangement uses TRBV7-9 and TRBJ2-3; 8 bases are a match to TRBD2. Germline V gives CDR1 SEHNR, CDR2 FQNEAQ (reference sequence). This CDR3 has 15 amino acids. V shed 5 bases, J shed 3 bases, and the junction held 7 bases outside the gene matches.